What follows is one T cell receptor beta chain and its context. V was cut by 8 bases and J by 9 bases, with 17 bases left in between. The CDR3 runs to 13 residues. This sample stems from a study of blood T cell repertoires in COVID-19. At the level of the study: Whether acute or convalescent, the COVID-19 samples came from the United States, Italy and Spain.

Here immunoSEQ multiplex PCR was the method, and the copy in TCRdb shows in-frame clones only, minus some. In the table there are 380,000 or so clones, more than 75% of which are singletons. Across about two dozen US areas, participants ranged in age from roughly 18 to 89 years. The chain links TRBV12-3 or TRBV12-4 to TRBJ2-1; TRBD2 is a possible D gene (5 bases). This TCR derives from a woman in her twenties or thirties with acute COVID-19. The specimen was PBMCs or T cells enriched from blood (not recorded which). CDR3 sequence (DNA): TGTGCCAGCGAAGGTCCCGGGGTTCCTGAGCAGTTCTTC. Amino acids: CASEGPGVPEQFF.